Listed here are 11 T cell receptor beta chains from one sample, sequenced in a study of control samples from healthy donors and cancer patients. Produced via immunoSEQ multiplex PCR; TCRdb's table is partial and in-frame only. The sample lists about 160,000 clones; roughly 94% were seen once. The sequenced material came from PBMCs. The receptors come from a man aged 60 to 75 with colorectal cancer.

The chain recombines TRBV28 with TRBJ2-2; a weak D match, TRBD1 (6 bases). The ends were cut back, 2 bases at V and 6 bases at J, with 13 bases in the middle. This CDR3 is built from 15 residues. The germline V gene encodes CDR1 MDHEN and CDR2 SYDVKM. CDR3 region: CASSLGLKGAGELFF. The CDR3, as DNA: TGTGCCAGCAGTTTAGGATTGAAGGGGGCCGGGGAGCTGTTTTTT. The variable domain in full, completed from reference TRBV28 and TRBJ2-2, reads DVKVTQSSRYLVKRTGEKVFLECVQDMDHENMFWYRQDPGLGLRLIYFSYDVKMKEKGDIPEGYSVSREKKERFSLILESASTNQTSMYLCASSLGLKGAGELFFGEGSRLTVL.

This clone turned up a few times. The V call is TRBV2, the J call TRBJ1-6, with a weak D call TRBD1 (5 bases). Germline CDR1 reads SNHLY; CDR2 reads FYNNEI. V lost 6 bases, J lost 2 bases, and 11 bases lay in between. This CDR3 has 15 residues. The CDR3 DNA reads TGTGCCAGCAGAACAAGGGACGCCTATAATTCACCCCTCCACTTT. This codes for CASRTRDAYNSPLHF.

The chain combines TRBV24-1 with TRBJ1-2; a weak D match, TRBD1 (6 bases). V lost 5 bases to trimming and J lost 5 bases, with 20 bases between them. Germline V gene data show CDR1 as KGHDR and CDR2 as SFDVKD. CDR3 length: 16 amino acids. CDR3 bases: TGTGCCACCAGTGCCCCGCCGGGCCAGGGGCATTATGGCTACACCTTC. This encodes CATSAPPGQGHYGYTF.

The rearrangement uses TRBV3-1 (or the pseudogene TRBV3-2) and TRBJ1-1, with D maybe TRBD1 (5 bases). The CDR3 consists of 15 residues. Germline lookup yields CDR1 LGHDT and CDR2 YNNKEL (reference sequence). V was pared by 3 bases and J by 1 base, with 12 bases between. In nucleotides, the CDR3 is TGTGCCAGCAGCCACCCACCAGGGCAGAACACTGAAGCTTTCTTT. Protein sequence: CASSHPPGQNTEAFF.

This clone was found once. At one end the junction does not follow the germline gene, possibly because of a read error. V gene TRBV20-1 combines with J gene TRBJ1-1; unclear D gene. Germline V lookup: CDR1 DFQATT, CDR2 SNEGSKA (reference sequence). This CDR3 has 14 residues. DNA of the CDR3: TGCAGCGCTAGTAGGACGGTTTCGGGCCTTGAAGCTTTCTTT. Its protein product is CSASRTVSGLEAFF.

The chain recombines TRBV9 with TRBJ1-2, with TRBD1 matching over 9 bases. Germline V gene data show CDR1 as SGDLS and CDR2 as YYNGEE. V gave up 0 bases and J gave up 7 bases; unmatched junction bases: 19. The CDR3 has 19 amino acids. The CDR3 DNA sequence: TGTGCCAGCAGCGTAGCCACCCGCCGGGACAGGGCCGTGATGAGTGGCTACACCTTC. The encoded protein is CASSVATRRDRAVMSGYTF.

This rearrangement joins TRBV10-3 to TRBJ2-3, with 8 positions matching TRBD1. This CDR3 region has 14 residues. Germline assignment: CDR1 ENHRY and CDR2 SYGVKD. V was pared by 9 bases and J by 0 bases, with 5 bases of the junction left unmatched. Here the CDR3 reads CAIDRTGSTDTQYF. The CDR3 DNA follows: TGTGCCATTGATCGGACAGGGAGCACAGATACGCAGTATTTT.

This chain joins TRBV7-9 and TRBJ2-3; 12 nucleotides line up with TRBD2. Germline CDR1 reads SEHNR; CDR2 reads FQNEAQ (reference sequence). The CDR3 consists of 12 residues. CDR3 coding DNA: TGTGGACTAGCGGGGGACACAGATACGCAGTATTTT. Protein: CGLAGDTDTQYF.

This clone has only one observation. CDR3 residues: CASSSPAGERYGYTF. CDR3 bases: TGTGCCAGTAGTTCCCCAGCAGGGGAAAGGTATGGCTACACCTTC. The chain recombines TRBV19 with TRBJ1-2; D possibly corresponds to TRBD1 (6 bases). Per the germline V gene, CDR1 is LNHDA and CDR2 is SQIVND (reference sequence). This CDR3 has 15 residues. The ends were cut back, 5 bases at V and 5 bases at J, with 18 bases in the middle. Looking up the rest from reference TRBV19 and TRBJ1-2 gives the full variable domain: DGGITQSPKYLFRKEGQNVTLSCEQNLNHDAMYWYRQDPGQGLRLIYYSQIVNDFQKGDIAEGYSVSREKKESFPLTVTSAQKNPTAFYLCASSSPAGERYGYTFGSGTRLTVV.

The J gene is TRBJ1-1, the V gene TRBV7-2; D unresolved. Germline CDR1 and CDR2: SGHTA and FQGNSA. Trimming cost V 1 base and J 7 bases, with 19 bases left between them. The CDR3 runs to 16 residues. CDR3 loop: CASSLGAQPGRLEAFF. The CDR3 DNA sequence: TGTGCCAGCAGCTTAGGCGCTCAACCCGGGCGCCTTGAAGCTTTCTTT.

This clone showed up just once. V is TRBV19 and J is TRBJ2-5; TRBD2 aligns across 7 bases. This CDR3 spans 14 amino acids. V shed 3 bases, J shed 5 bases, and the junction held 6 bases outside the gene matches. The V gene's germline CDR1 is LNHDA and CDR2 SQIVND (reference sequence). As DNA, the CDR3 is TGTGCCAGTAGTATCCCCCGGGGAGGGGAGACCCAGTACTTC. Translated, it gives CASSIPRGGETQYF.